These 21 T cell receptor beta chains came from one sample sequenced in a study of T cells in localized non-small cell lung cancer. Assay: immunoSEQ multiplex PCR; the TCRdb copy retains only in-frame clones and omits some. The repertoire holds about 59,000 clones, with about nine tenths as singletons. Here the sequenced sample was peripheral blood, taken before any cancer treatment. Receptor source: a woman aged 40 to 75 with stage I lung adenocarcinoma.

CDR3 region: CAWSPNRGGNTIYF. The CDR3, as DNA: TGTGCCTGGAGTCCCAACAGGGGTGGGAACACCATATATTTT. The J gene is TRBJ1-3, the V gene TRBV30; TRBD1 matches at 7 bases. J gave up 7 bases and V 2 bases, and 8 bases lay outside the gene matches. Germline-derived CDR1 and CDR2 are GTSNPN and SVGIG (reference sequence). The CDR3 consists of 14 residues.

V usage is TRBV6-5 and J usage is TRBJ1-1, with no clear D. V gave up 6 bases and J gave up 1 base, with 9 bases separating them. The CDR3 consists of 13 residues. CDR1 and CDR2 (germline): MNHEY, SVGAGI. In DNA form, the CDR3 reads TGTGCCAGCAGGATGGACGGGAACACTGAAGCTTTCTTT. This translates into CASRMDGNTEAFF.

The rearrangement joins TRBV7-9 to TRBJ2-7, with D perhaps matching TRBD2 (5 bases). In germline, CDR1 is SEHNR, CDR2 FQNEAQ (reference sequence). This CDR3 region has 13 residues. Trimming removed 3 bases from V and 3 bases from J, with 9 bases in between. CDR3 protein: CASSFGNGYEQYF. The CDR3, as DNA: TGTGCCAGCAGCTTCGGGAACGGCTACGAGCAGTACTTC.

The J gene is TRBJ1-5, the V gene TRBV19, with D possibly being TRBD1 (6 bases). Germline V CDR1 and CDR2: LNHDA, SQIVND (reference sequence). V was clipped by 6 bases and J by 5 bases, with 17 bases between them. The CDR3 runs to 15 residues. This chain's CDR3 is CASRHEGVFDQPQHF. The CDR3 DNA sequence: TGTGCCAGTAGACACGAGGGGGTTTTTGATCAGCCCCAGCATTTT.

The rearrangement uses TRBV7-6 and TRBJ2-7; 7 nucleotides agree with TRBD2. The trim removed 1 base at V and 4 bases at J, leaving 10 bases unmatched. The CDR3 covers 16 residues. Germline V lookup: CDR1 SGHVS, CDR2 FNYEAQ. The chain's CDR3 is CASSLGSRGTGYEQYF. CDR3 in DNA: TGTGCCAGCAGCTTAGGATCGCGGGGGACCGGGTACGAGCAGTACTTC.

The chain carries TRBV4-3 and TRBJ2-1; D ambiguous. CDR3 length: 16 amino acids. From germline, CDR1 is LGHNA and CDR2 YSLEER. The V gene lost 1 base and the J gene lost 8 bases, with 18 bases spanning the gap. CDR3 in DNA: TGCGCCAGCAGCCAAGGTAAGGGAAATCGGATGGATGAGCAGTTCTTC. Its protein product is CASSQGKGNRMDEQFF.

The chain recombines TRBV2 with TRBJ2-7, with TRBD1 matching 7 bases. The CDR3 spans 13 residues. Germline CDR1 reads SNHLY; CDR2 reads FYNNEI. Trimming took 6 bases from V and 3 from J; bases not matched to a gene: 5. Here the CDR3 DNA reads TGTGCCAGCAGAGACGGGACAGTCTACGAGCAGTACTTC. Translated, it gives CASRDGTVYEQYF.

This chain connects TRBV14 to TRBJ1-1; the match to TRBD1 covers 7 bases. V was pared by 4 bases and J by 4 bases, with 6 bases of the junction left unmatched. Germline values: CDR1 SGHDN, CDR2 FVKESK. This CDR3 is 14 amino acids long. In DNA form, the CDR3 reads TGTGCCAGCAGCCCTCGGACAGGCCGCACTGAAGCTTTCTTT. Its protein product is CASSPRTGRTEAFF.

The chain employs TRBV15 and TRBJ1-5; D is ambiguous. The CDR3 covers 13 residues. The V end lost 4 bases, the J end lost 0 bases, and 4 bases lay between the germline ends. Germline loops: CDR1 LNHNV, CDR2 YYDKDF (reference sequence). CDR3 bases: TGTGCCACCAGCAAGAATAGCAATCAGCCCCAGCATTTT. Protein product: CATSKNSNQPQHF. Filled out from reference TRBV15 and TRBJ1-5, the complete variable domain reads DAMVIQNPRYQVTQFGKPVTLSCSQTLNHNVMYWYQQKSSQAPKLLFHYYDKDFNNEADTPDNFQSRRPNTSFCFLDIRSPGLGDTAMYLCATSKNSNQPQHFGDGTRLSIL.

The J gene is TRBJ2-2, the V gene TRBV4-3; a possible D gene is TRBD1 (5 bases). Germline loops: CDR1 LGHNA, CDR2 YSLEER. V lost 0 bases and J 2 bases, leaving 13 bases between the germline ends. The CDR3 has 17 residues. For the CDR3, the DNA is TGCGCCAGCAGCCAAGATCGGCGGCAGGGCAACACCGGGGAGCTGTTTTTT. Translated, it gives CASSQDRRQGNTGELFF.

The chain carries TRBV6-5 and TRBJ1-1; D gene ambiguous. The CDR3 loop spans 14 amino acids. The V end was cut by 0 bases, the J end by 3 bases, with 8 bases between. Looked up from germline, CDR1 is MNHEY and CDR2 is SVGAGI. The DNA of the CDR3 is TGTGCCAGCAGTTACTCGCCCGGGGACACTGAAGCTTTCTTT. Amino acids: CASSYSPGDTEAFF.

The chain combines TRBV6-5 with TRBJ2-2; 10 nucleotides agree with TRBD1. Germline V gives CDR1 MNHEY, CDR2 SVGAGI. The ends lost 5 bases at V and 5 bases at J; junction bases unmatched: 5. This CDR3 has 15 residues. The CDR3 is CASSPGDRGTGELFF. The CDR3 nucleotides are TGTGCCAGCAGTCCCGGGGACAGGGGAACCGGGGAGCTGTTTTTT.

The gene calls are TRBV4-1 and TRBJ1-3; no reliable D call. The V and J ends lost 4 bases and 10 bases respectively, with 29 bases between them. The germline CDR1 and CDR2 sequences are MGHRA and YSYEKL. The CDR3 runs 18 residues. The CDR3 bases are TGCGCCAGCAGCCGGGAACAATCCGGGCCGAACACCCCGGCGACCATATATTTT. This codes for CASSREQSGPNTPATIYF.

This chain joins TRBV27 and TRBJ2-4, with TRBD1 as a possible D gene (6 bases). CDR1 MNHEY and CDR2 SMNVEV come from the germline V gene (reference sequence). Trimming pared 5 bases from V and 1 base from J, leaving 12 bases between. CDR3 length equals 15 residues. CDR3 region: CASSPLQGAKNIQYF. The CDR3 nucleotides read TGTGCCAGCAGTCCTCTTCAGGGGGCCAAAAACATTCAGTACTTC.

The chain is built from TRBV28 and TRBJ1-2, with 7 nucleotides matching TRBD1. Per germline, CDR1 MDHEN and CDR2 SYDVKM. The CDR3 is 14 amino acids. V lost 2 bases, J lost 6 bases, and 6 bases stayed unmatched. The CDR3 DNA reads TGTGCCAGCAGTTTAACCAGGGGGGCCGATGGCTACACCTTC. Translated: CASSLTRGADGYTF.

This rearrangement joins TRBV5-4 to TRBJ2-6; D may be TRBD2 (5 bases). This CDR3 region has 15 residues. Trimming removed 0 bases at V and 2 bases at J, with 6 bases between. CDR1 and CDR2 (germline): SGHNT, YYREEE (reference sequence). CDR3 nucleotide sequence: TGTGCCAGCAGCTTGGGAGGGCCTGGGGCCAACGTCCTGACTTTC. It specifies CASSLGGPGANVLTF.

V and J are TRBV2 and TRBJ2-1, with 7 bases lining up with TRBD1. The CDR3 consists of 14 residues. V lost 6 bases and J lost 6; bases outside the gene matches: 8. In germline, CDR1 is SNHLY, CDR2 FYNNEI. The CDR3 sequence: CASRSDRTGNEQFF. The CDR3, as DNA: TGTGCCAGCAGATCGGACAGGACGGGCAATGAGCAGTTCTTC.

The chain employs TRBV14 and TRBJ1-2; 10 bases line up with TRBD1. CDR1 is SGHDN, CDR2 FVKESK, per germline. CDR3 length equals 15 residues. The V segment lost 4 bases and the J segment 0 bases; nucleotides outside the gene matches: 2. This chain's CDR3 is CASSPGTGANYGYTF. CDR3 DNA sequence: TGTGCCAGCAGCCCGGGGACAGGGGCTAACTATGGCTACACCTTC.

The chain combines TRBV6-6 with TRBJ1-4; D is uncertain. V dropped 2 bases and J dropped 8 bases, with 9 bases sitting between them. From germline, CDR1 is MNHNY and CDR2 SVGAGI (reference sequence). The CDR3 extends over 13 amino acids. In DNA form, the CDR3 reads TGTGCCAGCAGTTACCCTGGGGAAGAAAAACTGTTTTTT. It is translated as CASSYPGEEKLFF.

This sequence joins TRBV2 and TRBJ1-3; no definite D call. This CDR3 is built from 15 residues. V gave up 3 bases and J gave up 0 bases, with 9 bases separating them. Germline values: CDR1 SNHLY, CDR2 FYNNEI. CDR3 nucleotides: TGTGCCAGCAGTGACAGGACTAACTCTGGAAACACCATATATTTT. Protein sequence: CASSDRTNSGNTIYF.

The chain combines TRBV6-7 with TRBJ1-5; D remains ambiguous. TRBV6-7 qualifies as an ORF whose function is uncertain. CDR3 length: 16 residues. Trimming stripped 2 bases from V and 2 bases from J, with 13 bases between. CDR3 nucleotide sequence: TGTGCCAGCAGTTACCCGCGTAGTATTTGCAATCAGCCCCAGCATTTT. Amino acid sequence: CASSYPRSICNQPQHF.